This is a list of T cell receptor beta chains from one sample in a study of T-cell reconstitution after alpha-beta-depleted transplantation in children. TCRdb redid the calling of the PCR reads with MiXCR, one entry per CDR3 protein. The profile shows about 580,000 distinct CDR3 sequences, more than 20% of them singletons. The sample in question was PBMCs, mostly from graft donor cells, obtained 360 days after TCRalphabeta/CD19-depleted stem cell transplant. The receptors stem from a boy under two years old who had a stem cell transplant for acute myeloid leukemia, so the T cells may come from the graft donor. CDR3s include the opening cysteine and the closing phenylalanine or tryptophan. The D gene is left open where the match is weak. Expanded clones are given a class, and other clones once, few, many or no size at all.

v_gene: TRBV28; abundance: many; d_gene: .; j_gene: TRBJ1-3; CDR3nt: TGTGCCAGCAGTTCCGGGACTCTCACCCGACGGGGAAACACCATATATTTT; CDR3aa: CASSSGTLTRRGNTIYF
v_gene: TRBV6-2/TRBV6-3; abundance: .; d_gene: .; j_gene: TRBJ2-7; CDR3nt: TGTGCCAGCAGTTACTCCAGGCTTGACTACGAGCAGTACTTC; CDR3aa: CASSYSRLDYEQYF
v_gene: TRBV12-3/TRBV12-4; abundance: .; d_gene: .; j_gene: TRBJ1-1; CDR3nt: TGTGCCAGCAACTTGGGGGTGGCTGAAGCTTTCTTT; CDR3aa: CASNLGVAEAFF
v_gene: TRBV27; abundance: many; d_gene: .; j_gene: TRBJ2-1; CDR3nt: TGTGCCAGCAGTTTATTCCCGGGGGCCCTCACCGGGACAAATGAGCAGTTCTTC; CDR3aa: CASSLFPGALTGTNEQFF
v_gene: TRBV7-9; abundance: .; d_gene: TRBD2; j_gene: TRBJ2-5; CDR3nt: TGTGCCAGCAGCTTAGATAGCGGGGACCGGTACTTC; CDR3aa: CASSLDSGDRYF
v_gene: TRBV20-1; abundance: .; d_gene: TRBD2; j_gene: TRBJ2-5; CDR3nt: TGCAGTGCTAGGGCCCCGGGACTAGTCGTCCTCGAGACCCAGTACTTC; CDR3aa: CSARAPGLVVLETQYF
v_gene: TRBV20-1; abundance: .; d_gene: .; j_gene: TRBJ1-2; CDR3nt: TGCAGTGCTAGAGATCGGGCACAGTACTACACCTTC; CDR3aa: CSARDRAQYYTF
v_gene: TRBV20-1; abundance: many; d_gene: TRBD1; j_gene: TRBJ2-2; CDR3nt: TGCAGTGCTAGGACAGGGGACGGGACCGGGGAGCTGTTTTTT; CDR3aa: CSARTGDGTGELFF
v_gene: TRBV7-9; abundance: .; d_gene: .; j_gene: TRBJ1-4; CDR3nt: TGTGCCAGCAGCAGGGGTTCCATTAATGAAAAACTGTTTTTT; CDR3aa: CASSRGSINEKLFF
v_gene: TRBV6-1; abundance: few; d_gene: .; j_gene: TRBJ2-5; CDR3nt: TGTGCCAGCGCTCCGTCCAGTACCCCAGGGGAGACCCAGTACTTC; CDR3aa: CASAPSSTPGETQYF
v_gene: TRBV12-3/TRBV12-4; abundance: .; d_gene: .; j_gene: TRBJ1-1; CDR3nt: TGTGCCAGCAGTCCGCTCGACTCCCTCGGGTTTGGGACTGAAGCTTTCTTT; CDR3aa: CASSPLDSLGFGTEAFF
v_gene: TRBV29-1; abundance: .; d_gene: .; j_gene: TRBJ2-1; CDR3nt: TGCAGCGTTGAAAAGCAGACAGGTGCCTACTACAATGAGCAGTTCTTC; CDR3aa: CSVEKQTGAYYNEQFF
v_gene: TRBV29-1; abundance: .; d_gene: .; j_gene: TRBJ2-7; CDR3nt: TGCAGCGTACTACAGGGATATTCCTACGAGCAGTACTTC; CDR3aa: CSVLQGYSYEQYF
v_gene: TRBV9; abundance: .; d_gene: TRBD2; j_gene: TRBJ2-5; CDR3nt: TGTGCCAGCAGCCTTAGCGGGAAAGAGACCCAGTACTTC; CDR3aa: CASSLSGKETQYF
v_gene: TRBV7-2; abundance: .; d_gene: TRBD1; j_gene: TRBJ2-1; CDR3nt: TGTGCCAGCAGCACCAGGACAGGGATGGTCGAGCAGTTCTTC; CDR3aa: CASSTRTGMVEQFF